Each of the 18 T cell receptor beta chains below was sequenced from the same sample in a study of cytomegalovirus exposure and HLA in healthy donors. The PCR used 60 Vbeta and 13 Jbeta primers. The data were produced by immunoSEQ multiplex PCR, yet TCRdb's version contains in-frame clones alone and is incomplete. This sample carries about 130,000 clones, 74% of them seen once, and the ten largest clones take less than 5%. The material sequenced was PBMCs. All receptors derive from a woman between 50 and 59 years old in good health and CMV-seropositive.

The CDR3 DNA follows: TGTGCCAGCCTGCGCCTAGCGGGAAAGAACAATGAGCAGTTCTTC. Translating it yields CASLRLAGKNNEQFF. The gene calls are TRBV6-5 and TRBJ2-1; TRBD2 matches 9 bases. V shed 8 bases, J shed 5 bases, and the junction held 10 bases outside the gene matches. This CDR3 has 15 amino acids. CDR1 and CDR2 (germline): MNHEY, SVGAGI.

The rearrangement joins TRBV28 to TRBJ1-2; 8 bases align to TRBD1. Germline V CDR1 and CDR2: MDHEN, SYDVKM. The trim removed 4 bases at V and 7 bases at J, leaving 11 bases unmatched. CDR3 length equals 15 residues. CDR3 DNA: TGTGCCAGCAGTTCGACAGGGGACGGTGCGGGTGGCTACACCTTC. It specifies CASSSTGDGAGGYTF.

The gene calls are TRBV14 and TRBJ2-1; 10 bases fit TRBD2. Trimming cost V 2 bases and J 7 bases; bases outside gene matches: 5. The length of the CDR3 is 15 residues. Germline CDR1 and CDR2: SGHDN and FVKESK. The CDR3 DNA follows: TGTGCCAGCAGCCAAAAGCGGGGGGGCCAAAATGAGCAGTTCTTC. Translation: CASSQKRGGQNEQFF.

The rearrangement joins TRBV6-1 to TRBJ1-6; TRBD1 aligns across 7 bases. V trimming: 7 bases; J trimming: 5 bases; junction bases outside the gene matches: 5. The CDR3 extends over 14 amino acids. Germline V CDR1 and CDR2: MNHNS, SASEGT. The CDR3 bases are TGTGCCAGCACTCAGACAGGGCATAATTCACCCCTCCACTTT. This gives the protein CASTQTGHNSPLHF.

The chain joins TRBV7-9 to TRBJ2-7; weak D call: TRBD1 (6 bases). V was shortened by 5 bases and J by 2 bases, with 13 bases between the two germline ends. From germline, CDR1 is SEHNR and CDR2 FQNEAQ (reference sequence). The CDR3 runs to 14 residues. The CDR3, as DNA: TGTGCCAGCAGCCCGAGACAGGTGACCTACGAGCAGTACTTC. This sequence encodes CASSPRQVTYEQYF.

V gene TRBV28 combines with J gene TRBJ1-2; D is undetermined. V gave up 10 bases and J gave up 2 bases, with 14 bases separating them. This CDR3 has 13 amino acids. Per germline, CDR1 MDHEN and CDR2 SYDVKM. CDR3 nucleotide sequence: TGTGCCACTGCGCTTACTGTAAACTATGGCTACACCTTC. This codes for CATALTVNYGYTF.

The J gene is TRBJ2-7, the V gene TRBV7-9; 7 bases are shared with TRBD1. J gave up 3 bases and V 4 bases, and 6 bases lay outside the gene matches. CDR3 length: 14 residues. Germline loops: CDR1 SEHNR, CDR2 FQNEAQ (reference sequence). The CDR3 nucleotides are TGTGCCAGCAGCTCCGCCGGGACAGTCTACGAGCAGTACTTC. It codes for CASSSAGTVYEQYF.

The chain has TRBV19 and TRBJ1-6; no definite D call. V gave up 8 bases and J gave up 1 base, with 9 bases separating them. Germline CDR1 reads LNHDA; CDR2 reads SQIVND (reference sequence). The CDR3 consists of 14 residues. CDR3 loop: CASGRESYNSPLHF. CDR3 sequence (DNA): TGTGCCAGTGGAAGGGAGTCCTATAATTCACCCCTCCACTTT.

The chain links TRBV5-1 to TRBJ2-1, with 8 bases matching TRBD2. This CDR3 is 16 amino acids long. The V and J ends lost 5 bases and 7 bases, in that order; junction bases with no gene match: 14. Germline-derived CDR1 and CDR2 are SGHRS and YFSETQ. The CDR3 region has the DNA TGCGCCAGCAGACTCCCAGGGGCGGGGGGTTTTAATGAGCAGTTCTTC. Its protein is CASRLPGAGGFNEQFF.

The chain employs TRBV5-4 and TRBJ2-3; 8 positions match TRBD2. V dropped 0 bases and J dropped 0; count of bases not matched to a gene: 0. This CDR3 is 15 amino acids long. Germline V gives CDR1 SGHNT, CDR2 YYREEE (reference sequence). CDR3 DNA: TGTGCCAGCAGCTTGGTAGCGGGGAGCACAGATACGCAGTATTTT. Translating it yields CASSLVAGSTDTQYF.

CDR3 region: CASSFQIRHNSPLHF. CDR3 DNA sequence: TGTGCCAGCAGTTTCCAAATCAGGCATAATTCACCCCTCCACTTT. The rearrangement links TRBV27 to TRBJ1-6; no clear D gene. V lost 3 bases, J lost 5 bases, and 11 bases lay in between. CDR3 length equals 15 residues. Germline V gene lookup returns CDR1 MNHEY and CDR2 SMNVEV (reference sequence).

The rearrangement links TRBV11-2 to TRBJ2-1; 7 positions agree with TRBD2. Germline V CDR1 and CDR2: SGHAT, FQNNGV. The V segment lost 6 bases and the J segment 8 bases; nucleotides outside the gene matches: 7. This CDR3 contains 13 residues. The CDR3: CASRLTSWDEQFF. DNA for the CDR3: TGTGCCAGCAGATTGACTAGCTGGGATGAGCAGTTCTTC.

The CDR3 region has the DNA TGTGCCAGCAGTTCCGGACAGTTTAATGAAAAACTGTTTTTT. This encodes CASSSGQFNEKLFF. This chain joins TRBV28 and TRBJ1-4; perhaps TRBD1 as D (6 bases). CDR1 is MDHEN and CDR2 is SYDVKM in the germline V gene. The CDR3 has 14 amino acids. Trimming pared 4 bases from V and 4 bases from J, leaving 10 bases between.

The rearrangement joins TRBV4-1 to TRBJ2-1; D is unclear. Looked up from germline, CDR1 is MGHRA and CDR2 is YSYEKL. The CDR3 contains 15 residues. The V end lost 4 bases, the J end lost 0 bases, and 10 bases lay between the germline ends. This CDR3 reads CASSRPASSYNEQFF. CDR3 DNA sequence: TGCGCCAGCAGCCGACCCGCTAGCTCCTACAATGAGCAGTTCTTC.

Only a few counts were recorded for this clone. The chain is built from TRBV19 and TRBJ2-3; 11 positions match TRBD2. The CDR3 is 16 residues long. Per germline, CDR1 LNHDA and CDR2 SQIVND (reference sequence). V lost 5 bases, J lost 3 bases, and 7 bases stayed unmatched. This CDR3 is CASSPWASGGTDTQYF. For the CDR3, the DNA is TGTGCCAGTAGTCCCTGGGCTAGCGGGGGGACAGATACGCAGTATTTT.

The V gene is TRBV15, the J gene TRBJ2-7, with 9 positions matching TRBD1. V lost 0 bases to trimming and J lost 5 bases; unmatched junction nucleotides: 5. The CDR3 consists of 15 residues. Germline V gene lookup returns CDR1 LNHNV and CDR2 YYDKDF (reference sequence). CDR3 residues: CATSRERTGDDEQYF. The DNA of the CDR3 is TGTGCCACCAGCAGAGAACGGACAGGGGATGACGAGCAGTACTTC.

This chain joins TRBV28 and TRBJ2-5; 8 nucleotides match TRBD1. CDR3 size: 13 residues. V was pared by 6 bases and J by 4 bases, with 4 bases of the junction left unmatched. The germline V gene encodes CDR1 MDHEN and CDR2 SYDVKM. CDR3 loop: CASSPTGGETQYF. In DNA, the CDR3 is TGTGCCAGCAGCCCTACAGGGGGAGAGACCCAGTACTTC. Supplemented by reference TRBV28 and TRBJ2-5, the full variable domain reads DVKVTQSSRYLVKRTGEKVFLECVQDMDHENMFWYRQDPGLGLRLIYFSYDVKMKEKGDIPEGYSVSREKKERFSLILESASTNQTSMYLCASSPTGGETQYFGPGTRLLVL.

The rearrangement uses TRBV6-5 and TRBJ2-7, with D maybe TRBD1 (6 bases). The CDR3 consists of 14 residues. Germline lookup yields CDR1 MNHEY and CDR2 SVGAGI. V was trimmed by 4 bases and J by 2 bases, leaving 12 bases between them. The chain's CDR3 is CASSFSRGAYEQYF. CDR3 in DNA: TGTGCCAGCAGTTTTTCCAGGGGCGCCTACGAGCAGTACTTC.